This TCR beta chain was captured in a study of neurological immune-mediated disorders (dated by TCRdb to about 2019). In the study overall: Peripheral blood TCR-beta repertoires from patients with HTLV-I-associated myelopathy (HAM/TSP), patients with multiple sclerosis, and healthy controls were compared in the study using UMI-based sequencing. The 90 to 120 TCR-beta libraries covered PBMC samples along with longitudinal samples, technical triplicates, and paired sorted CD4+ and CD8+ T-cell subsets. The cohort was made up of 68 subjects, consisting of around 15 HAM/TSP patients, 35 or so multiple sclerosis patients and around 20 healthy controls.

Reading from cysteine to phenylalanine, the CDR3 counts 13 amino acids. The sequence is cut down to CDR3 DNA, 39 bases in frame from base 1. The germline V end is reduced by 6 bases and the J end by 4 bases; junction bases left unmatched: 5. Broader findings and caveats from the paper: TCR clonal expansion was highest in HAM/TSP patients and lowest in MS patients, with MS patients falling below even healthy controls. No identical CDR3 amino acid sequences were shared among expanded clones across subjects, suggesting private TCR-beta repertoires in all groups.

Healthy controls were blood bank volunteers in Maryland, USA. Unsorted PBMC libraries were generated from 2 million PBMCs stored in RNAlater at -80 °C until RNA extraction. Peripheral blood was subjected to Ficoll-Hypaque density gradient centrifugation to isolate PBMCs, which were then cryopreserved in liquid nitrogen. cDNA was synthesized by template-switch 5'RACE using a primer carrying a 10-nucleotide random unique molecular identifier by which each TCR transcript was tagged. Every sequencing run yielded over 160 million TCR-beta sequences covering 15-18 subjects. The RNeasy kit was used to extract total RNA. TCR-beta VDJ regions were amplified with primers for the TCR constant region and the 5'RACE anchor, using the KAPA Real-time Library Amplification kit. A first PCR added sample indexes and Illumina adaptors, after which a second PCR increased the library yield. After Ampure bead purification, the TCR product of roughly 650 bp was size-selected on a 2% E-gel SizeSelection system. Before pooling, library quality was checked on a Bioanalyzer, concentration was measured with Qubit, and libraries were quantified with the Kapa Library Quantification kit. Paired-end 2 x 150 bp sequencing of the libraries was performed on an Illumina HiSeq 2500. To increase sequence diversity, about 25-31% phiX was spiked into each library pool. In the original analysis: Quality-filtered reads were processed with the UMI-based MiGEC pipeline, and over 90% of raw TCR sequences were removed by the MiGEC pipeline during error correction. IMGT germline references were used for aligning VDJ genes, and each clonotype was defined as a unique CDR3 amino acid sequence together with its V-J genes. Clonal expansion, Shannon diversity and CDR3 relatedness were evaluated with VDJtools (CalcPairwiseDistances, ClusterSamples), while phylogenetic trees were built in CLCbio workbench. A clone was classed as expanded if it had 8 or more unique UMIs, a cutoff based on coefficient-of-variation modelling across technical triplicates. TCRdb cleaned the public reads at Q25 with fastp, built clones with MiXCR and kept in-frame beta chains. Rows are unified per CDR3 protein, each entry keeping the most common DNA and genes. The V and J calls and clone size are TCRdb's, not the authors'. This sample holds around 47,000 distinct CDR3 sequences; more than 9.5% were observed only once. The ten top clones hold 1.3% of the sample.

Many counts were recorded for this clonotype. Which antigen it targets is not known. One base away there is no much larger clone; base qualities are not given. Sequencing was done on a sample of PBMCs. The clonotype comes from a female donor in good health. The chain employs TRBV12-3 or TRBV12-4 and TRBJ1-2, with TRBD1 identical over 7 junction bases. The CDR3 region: CASSPTGTYGYTF. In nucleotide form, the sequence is TGTGCCAGCAGCCCGACAGGGACCTATGGCTACACCTTC.